In this sample, the clone carrying this T cell receptor beta chain is medium-sized. Its antigen remains unknown. V dropped 5 bases and J dropped 4; count of bases not matched to a gene: 6. CDR1 and CDR2 from the germline V gene are MNHEY and SMNVEV (reference sequence). The CDR3 runs 16 residues. This sample was included in a study of glioma-infiltrating T cells. Study conclusions and caveats: Only very few CDR3 sequences appeared in both tissue and blood. Gliomas, especially low-grade, showed above-expected tissue-blood divergence; non-neoplastic patients showed below.

Amplification of TCR alpha and beta CDR3 regions from RNA used iRepertoire nested multiplex PCR. For one-step reverse transcription and amplification, about 90-400 ng of tissue mRNA or PBMC total RNA was used. In TCRdb, the multiplex PCR reads were re-called with MiXCR into one record per CDR3 protein. Of 3,000 or so distinct CDR3 sequences listed, roughly a sixth are singletons. The clonotype comes from a human donor with low-grade glioma or glioblastoma, undergoing nonglioma brain surgery, or in good health (not recorded which). The V gene is TRBV27, the J gene TRBJ1-6, with TRBD1 matching 9 bases. Sequencing was done on a sample of glioma tissue, nonneoplastic brain tissue, or PBMCs (not recorded which). CDR3 sequence (DNA): TGTGCCAGCAGTATCTACAGGGGGCAGTATAATTCACCCCTCCACTTT. Translated: CASSIYRGQYNSPLHF.